This TCR beta chain was sequenced for a study of shared clonotypes between healthy human individuals. Notes on the study in general: Investigators collected only blood, and repertoires in tissues likely differ.

Trimming left V 4 bases short and J 0 bases short, with 7 bases between. Germline CDR1 reads MGHDK; CDR2 reads SYGVNS. The CDR3 spans 14 residues. The team ran DNA from unsorted PBMCs on ten immunoSEQ deep assay plates for sequencing. Sequenced by immunoSEQ multiplex PCR; TCRdb stores in-frame clones only, minus some. The table has about 520,000 clones, 70% to 80% seen once. Remarks on this clone: The antigen remains unidentified.

This sequence originates from a woman aged 40 to 50 in good health. Some clones in this sample may be carry-over from other donors' samples. The material sequenced was PBMCs. V is TRBV25-1 and J is TRBJ1-3, with unresolved D. The CDR3 here is CASSVETSGNTIYF. The CDR3 bases are TGTGCCAGCAGTGTAGAAACCTCTGGAAACACCATATATTTT. Variable domain in full (rest from reference TRBV25-1 and TRBJ1-3): EADIYQTPRYLVIGTGKKITLECSQTMGHDKMYWYQQDPGMELHLIHYSYGVNSTEKGDLSSESTVSRIRTEHFPLTLESARPSHTSQYLCASSVETSGNTIYFGEGSWLTVV.